The clone carrying this TCR beta chain was seen at least ten times. This CDR3 is also generated by other DNA sequences in the sample. The sample comes from a study of T cell clones after liver transplantation. About the research overall: As an antigen-independent comparator, third-party-reactive TCRbeta sequences came from pre-transplant mixed lymphocyte reactions.

Clones were read by immunoSEQ multiplex PCR, and TCRdb kept only the in-frame ones, dropping some. The sample comprises approximately 100,000 clones, 75% to 85% of which are singletons, and just under 1% rests with the top ten. The CDR3 covers 15 residues. Trimming cost V 4 bases and J 0 bases; bases outside gene matches: 7. From germline, CDR1 is SGHNT and CDR2 YYREEE (reference sequence). This chain links TRBV5-4 with TRBJ2-7; 7 nucleotides align to TRBD1. The specimen was CD4+ T cells from blood, collected before liver transplant. This receptor was obtained from a human donor who received a liver transplant. The DNA for the CDR3 is TGTGCCAGCAGCCCGGGGACAGCCACCTCCTACGAGCAGTACTTC. It is translated as CASSPGTATSYEQYF.